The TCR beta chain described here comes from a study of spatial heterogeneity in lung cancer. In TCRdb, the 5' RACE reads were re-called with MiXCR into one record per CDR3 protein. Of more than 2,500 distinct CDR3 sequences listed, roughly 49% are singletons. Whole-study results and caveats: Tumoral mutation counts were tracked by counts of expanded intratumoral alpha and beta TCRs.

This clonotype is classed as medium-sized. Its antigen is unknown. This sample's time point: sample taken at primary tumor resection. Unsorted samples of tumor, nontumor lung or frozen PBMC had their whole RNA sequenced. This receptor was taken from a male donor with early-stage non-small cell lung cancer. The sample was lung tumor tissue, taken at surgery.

This CDR3 is CAISDLGGSGANVLTF. CDR3 DNA sequence: TGTGCCATCAGTGACCTAGGGGGCTCTGGGGCCAACGTCCTGACTTTC. The rearrangement links TRBV10-3 to TRBJ2-6; tentatively, D is TRBD1 (6 bases). This CDR3 has 16 amino acids. Germline V gene lookup returns CDR1 ENHRY and CDR2 SYGVKD. Trimming took 3 bases from V and 0 from J, leaving 9 bases between them.